The 3 T cell receptor beta chains reported below all come from one sample, sequenced in a study of neurological immune-mediated disorders. TCRdb re-called the 5' RACE reads through MiXCR, storing one row per CDR3 protein. Altogether tens of thousands of distinct CDR3 sequences are present, roughly an eighth being singletons, with the ten largest covering approximately 5%. Time point in this sample: longitudinal time-point 2. Sequenced input: PBMCs. All receptors come from a female donor with HTLV-1-associated myelopathy (HAM/TSP).

The rearrangement links TRBV20-1 to TRBJ2-2; D is undetermined. CDR3 length equals 13 residues. Looked up from germline, CDR1 is DFQATT and CDR2 is SNEGSKA (reference sequence). CDR3 coding DNA: TGCGCAGCTGAATGGGGGAACACCGGGGAGCTGTTTTTT. It yields the protein CAAEWGNTGELFF.

The CDR3 region has the DNA TGCGCCAGCAGCTTGACAGGGGGCGCAGGACAGACCCAGTACTTC. Its translation: CASSLTGGAGQTQYF. The chain couples TRBV5-1 to TRBJ2-5, with 9 bases matching TRBD1. Trimming cost V 1 base and J 6 bases; bases outside gene matches: 7. The CDR3 is 15 residues long. Germline V CDR1 and CDR2: SGHRS, YFSETQ.

This clonotype was picked up many times. In DNA, the CDR3 is TGTGCCAGCAAACCGGGACAATTTCTCTCCGACTCTGGAAACACCATATATTTT. Translated: CASKPGQFLSDSGNTIYF. The rearrangement joins TRBV6-5 to TRBJ1-3; TRBD1 might be the D (6 bases). The CDR3 contains 18 residues. From germline, CDR1 is MNHEY and CDR2 SVGAGI. V was shortened by 7 bases and J by 0 bases, with 22 bases between the two germline ends.